This T cell receptor (beta chain) stems from a study of T-cell memory formation after mild COVID-19. Study results and limitations: Clones that got smaller from day 15 to 85 had even CD4/CD8, while clones growing later tipped toward CD4+.

One entry per CDR3 protein, called by TCRdb with MiXCR from the 5' RACE reads. In the table there are 190,000 or so distinct CDR3 sequences, roughly 27% of which are singletons. This clonotype was detected only once. Its antigen is currently unknown. This CDR3 region has 16 residues. Germline V gives CDR1 LGHDT, CDR2 YNNKEL (reference sequence). With V trimmed by 0 bases and J by 6 bases, 8 bases remained unmatched. This clonotype was obtained from an adult woman who had mild COVID-19 (a few samples of this study predate the infection). Cell type and time point are not known. The chain carries TRBV3-1 and TRBJ2-5, with TRBD1 matching 9 bases. Sequencing used PBMCs or a T cell subset sorted from them (not recorded which). DNA of the CDR3: TGTGCCAGCAGCCAAGACCCGACAGGGGGGAAAAAGACCCAGTACTTC. Protein product: CASSQDPTGGKKTQYF.